Reported below is one T cell receptor beta chain. Germline loops: CDR1 SGHDN, CDR2 FVKESK. The CDR3 consists of 14 residues. V lost 1 base, J lost 7 bases, and 11 bases lay in between. The data were obtained in a study of blood T cell repertoires in COVID-19. Profiling relied on immunoSEQ multiplex PCR, and the TCRdb table lists in-frame clones only, not all of them. The sample lists about 140,000 clones, over 80% occurring once. Material for sequencing was peripheral blood. The chain employs TRBV14 and TRBJ2-1; D gene uncertain. The source of this sequence is a human donor in a cohort sampled during active COVID-19. CDR3: CASSQVLGVNEQFF. In DNA, the CDR3 is TGTGCCAGCAGCCAAGTGCTAGGAGTTAATGAGCAGTTCTTC.